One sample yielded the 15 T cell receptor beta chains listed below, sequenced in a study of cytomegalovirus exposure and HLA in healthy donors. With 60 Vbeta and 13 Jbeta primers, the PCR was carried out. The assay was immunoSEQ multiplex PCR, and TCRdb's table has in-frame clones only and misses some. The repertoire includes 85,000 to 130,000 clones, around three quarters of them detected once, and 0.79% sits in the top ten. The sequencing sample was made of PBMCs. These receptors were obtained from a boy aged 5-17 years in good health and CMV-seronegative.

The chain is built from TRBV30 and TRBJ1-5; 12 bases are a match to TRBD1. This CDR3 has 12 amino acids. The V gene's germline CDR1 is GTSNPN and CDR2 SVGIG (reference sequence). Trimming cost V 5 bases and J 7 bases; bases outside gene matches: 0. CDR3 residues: CAWGTGGQPQHF. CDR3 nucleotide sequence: TGTGCCTGGGGGACAGGGGGCCAGCCCCAGCATTTT.

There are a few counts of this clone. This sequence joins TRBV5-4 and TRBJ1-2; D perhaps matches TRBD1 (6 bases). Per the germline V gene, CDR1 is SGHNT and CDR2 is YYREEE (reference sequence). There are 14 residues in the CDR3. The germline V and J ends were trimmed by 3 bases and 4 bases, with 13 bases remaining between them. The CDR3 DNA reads TGTGCCAGCAGCTCAGGGGTTGGGATCTATGGCTACACCTTC. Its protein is CASSSGVGIYGYTF.

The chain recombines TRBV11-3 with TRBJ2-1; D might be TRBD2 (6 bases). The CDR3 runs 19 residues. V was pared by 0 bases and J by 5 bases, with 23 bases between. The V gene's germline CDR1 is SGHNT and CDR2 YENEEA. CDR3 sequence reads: CASSLEGGRIPVWDNEQFF. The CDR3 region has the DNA TGTGCCAGCAGCTTAGAAGGAGGGCGGATACCCGTATGGGACAATGAGCAGTTCTTC.

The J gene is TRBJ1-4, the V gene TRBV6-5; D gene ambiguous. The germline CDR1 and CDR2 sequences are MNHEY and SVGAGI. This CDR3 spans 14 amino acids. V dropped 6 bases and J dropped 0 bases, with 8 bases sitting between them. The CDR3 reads CASRPTSTNEKLFF. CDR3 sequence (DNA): TGTGCCAGCAGACCTACCTCAACTAATGAAAAACTGTTTTTT.

Here the CDR3 reads CASRRTDNEKLFF. The DNA of the CDR3 is TGTGCCAGCAGACGGACAGACAATGAAAAACTGTTTTTT. The rearrangement uses TRBV2 and TRBJ1-4, with D perhaps TRBD1 (6 bases). The V gene's germline CDR1 is SNHLY and CDR2 FYNNEI. With 6 bases removed from V and 5 bases from J, the gap between germline ends came to 10 bases. The CDR3 length is 13 residues.

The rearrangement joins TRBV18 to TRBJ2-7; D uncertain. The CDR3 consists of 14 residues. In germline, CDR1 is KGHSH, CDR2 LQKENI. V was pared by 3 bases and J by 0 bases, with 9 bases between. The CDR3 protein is CASSPGSSSYEQYF. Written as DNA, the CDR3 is TGTGCCAGCTCACCCGGTTCGAGCTCCTACGAGCAGTACTTC.

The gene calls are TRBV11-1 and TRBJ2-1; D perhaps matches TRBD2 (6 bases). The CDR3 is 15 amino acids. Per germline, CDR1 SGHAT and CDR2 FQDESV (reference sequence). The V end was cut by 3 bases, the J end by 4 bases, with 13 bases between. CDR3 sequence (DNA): TGTGCCAGCAGCTTCGGGACTGGGGATTACAATGAGCAGTTCTTC. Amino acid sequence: CASSFGTGDYNEQFF.

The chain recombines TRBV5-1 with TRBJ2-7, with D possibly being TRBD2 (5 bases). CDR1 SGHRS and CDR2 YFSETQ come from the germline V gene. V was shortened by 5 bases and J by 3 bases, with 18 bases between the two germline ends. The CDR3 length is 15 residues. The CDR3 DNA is TGCGCCAGCAGGCCTAGCCCATTATTCATCTACGAGCAGTACTTC. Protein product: CASRPSPLFIYEQYF. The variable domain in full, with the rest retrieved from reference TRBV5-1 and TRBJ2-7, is KAGVTQTPRYLIKTRGQQVTLSCSPISGHRSVSWYQQTPGQGLQFLFEYFSETQRNKGNFPGRFSGRQFSNSRSEMNVSTLELGDSALYLCASRPSPLFIYEQYFGPGTRLTVT.

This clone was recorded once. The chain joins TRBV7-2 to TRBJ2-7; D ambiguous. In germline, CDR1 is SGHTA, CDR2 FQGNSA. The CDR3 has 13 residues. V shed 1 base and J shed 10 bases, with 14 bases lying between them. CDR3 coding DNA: TGTGCCAGCAGCTTAGGGTTATCAGTCCACCAGTACTTC. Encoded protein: CASSLGLSVHQYF.

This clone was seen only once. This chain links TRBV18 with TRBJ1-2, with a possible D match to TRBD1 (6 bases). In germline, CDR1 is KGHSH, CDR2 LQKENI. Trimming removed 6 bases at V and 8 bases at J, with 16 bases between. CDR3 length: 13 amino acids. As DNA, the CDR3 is TGTGCCAGCTCTCCCGGGGCAGGGGTCGGCTACACCTTC. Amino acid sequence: CASSPGAGVGYTF.

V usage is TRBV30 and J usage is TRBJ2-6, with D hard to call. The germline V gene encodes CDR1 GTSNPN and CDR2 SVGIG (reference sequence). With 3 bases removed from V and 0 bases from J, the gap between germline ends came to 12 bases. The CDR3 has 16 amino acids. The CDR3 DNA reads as TGTGCCTGGAGCTTTTCATCGGTCTCTGGGGCCAACGTCCTGACTTTC. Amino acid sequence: CAWSFSSVSGANVLTF.

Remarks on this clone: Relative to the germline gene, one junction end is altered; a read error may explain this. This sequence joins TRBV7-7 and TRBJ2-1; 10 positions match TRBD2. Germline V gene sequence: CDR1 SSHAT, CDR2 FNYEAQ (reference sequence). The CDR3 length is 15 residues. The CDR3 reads CASSLSSGSYNEQFF. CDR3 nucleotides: TGTGCTAGCAGCTTATCTAGCGGGAGCTACAATGAGCAGTTCTTC.

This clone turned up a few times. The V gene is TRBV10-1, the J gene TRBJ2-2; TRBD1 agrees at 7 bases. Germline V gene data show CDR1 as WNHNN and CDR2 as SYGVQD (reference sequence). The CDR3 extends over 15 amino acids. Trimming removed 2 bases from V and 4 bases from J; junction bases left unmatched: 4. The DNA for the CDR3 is TGCGCCAGCAGTGAGAACAGGGGTAGCACCGGGGAGCTGTTTTTT. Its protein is CASSENRGSTGELFF.

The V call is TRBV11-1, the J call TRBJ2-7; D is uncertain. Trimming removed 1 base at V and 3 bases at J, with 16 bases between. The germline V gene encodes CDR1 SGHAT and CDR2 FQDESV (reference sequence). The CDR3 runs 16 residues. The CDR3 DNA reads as TGTGCCAGCAGCTTAGAGACACGGCCCCTGATCTACGAGCAGTACTTC. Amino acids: CASSLETRPLIYEQYF.

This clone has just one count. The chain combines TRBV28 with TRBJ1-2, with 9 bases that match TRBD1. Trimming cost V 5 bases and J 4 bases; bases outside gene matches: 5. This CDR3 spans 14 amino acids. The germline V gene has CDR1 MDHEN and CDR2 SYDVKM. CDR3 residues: CASSGDRAVYGYTF. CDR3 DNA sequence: TGTGCCAGCAGTGGGGACAGGGCGGTCTATGGCTACACCTTC.